The 8 T cell receptor beta chains presented below share a single source sample, sequenced in a study of shared clonotypes between healthy human individuals. TCRdb keeps only in-frame clones here, not all; method: immunoSEQ multiplex PCR. The table has more than 500,000 clones, approximately 95% seen once. Sequencing input: naive CD4+ T cells sorted from blood. As to subset: CD45RA+ positively selected. The receptors derive from a woman aged 25 to 39 in good health.

The chain links TRBV6-5 to TRBJ2-7; 9 nucleotides align to TRBD1. Germline V gene data show CDR1 as MNHEY and CDR2 as SVGAGI. This CDR3 spans 14 amino acids. With V trimmed by 5 bases and J by 3 bases, 5 bases remained unmatched. The CDR3 protein is CASSRDRVGYEQYF. The DNA of the CDR3 is TGTGCCAGCAGTCGGGACAGGGTTGGCTACGAGCAGTACTTC.

This CDR3 reads CASSPRLGGLARSSYEQYF. In DNA, the CDR3 is TGTGCCAGCAGCCCCCGCTTGGGGGGACTAGCGAGGAGCTCCTACGAGCAGTACTTC. V is TRBV4-2 and J is TRBJ2-7; TRBD2 aligns across 10 bases. With 4 bases clipped from V and 0 bases from J, the junction kept 15 bases outside the gene matches. The CDR3 loop spans 19 amino acids. CDR1 is LGHNA and CDR2 is YNFKEQ in the germline V gene.

J is TRBJ2-5 and V is TRBV5-1; D unresolved. V was pared by 6 bases and J by 1 base, with 10 bases between. Germline V gene sequence: CDR1 SGHRS, CDR2 YFSETQ. CDR3 length: 13 residues. CDR3 DNA: TGCGCCAGCATGCCGGACCTCCAAGAGACCCAGTACTTC. Protein product: CASMPDLQETQYF. Combining the CDR3 with reference TRBV5-1 and TRBJ2-5 gives the whole variable domain KAGVTQTPRYLIKTRGQQVTLSCSPISGHRSVSWYQQTPGQGLQFLFEYFSETQRNKGNFPGRFSGRQFSNSRSEMNVSTLELGDSALYLCASMPDLQETQYFGPGTRLLVL.

The chain links TRBV28 to TRBJ2-3; 8 bases line up with TRBD2. V shed 8 bases, J shed 4 bases, and the junction held 5 bases outside the gene matches. This CDR3 has 13 residues. CDR1 is MDHEN, CDR2 SYDVKM, per germline. The CDR3 DNA sequence: TGTGCCAGCTCAAGCGGGAGAGCAGATACGCAGTATTTT. It is translated as CASSSGRADTQYF. Full variable domain (remainder filled in from reference TRBV28 and TRBJ2-3): DVKVTQSSRYLVKRTGEKVFLECVQDMDHENMFWYRQDPGLGLRLIYFSYDVKMKEKGDIPEGYSVSREKKERFSLILESASTNQTSMYLCASSSGRADTQYFGPGTRLTVL.

The J gene is TRBJ1-3, the V gene TRBV5-4; 9 positions match TRBD1. The CDR3 spans 18 residues. V lost 2 bases to trimming and J lost 0 bases; unmatched junction nucleotides: 9. Germline V CDR1 and CDR2: SGHNT, YYREEE (reference sequence). CDR3 region: CASSFGTGTPRSGNTIYF. The CDR3 DNA sequence: TGTGCCAGCAGCTTTGGGACAGGGACCCCCCGCTCTGGAAACACCATATATTTT.

The V and J genes are TRBV28 and TRBJ1-3; D possibly corresponds to TRBD1 (5 bases). The CDR3 length is 15 residues. Between the trimmed V and J ends, which lost 5 bases and 0 bases, there was a span of 11 bases. CDR1 is MDHEN, CDR2 SYDVKM, per germline. The CDR3: CASSLPGDSGNTIYF. The CDR3 region has the DNA TGTGCCAGCAGTCTCCCGGGGGACTCTGGAAACACCATATATTTT.

This chain joins TRBV5-8 and TRBJ1-2; D is possibly TRBD1 (5 bases). Germline CDR1 is SGHTS and CDR2 is YDEGEE. The CDR3 has 12 residues. Between the trimmed V and J ends, which lost 7 bases and 10 bases, there was a span of 17 bases. The CDR3 region is CASGHLGAPYTF. As DNA, the CDR3 is TGTGCCAGCGGTCACCTAGGGGCCCCCTACACCTTC.

This clone was recorded once. In the same sample, other DNA sequences code for this CDR3. The V gene is TRBV18, the J gene TRBJ1-5; D gene unclear. The CDR3 loop spans 13 amino acids. The germline gives CDR1 KGHSH, CDR2 LQKENI. V lost 2 bases to trimming and J lost 5 bases, with 7 bases between them. DNA of the CDR3: TGTGCCAGCTCACCAAGTGTCGATCAGCCCCAGCATTTT. This encodes CASSPSVDQPQHF.